The clone carrying this TCR beta chain was seen a few times. Its antigen remains unidentified. Using its own MiXCR run on the RT-PCR reads, TCRdb lists one record per CDR3 protein. This table has about 650,000 distinct CDR3 sequences, about 14% appearing once. The V end was cut by 3 bases, the J end by 7 bases, with 19 bases between. The CDR3 loop spans 16 amino acids. Looked up from germline, CDR1 is SNHLY and CDR2 is FYNNEI. The data were obtained in a study of response to subunit inactivated influenza vaccine. Regarding the study as a whole: Authors suggested each seasonal flu vaccination may recruit only limited numbers of new T cells.

The source material was PBMCs from blood, sampled approximately 15 days before vaccination. The chain couples TRBV2 to TRBJ2-1; D is undetermined. This sequence originates from a man between 45 and 60 years old who received an inactivated influenza vaccine. The DNA of the CDR3 is TGTGCCAGCAGTGAGGGTATTGGCTACAGAGCGAATGAGCAGTTCTTC. Translation: CASSEGIGYRANEQFF. The whole variable domain, filled in from reference TRBV2 and TRBJ2-1, reads EPEVTQTPSHQVTQMGQEVILRCVPISNHLYFYWYRQILGQKVEFLVSFYNNEISEKSEIFDDQFSVERPDGSNFTLKIRSTKLEDSAMYFCASSEGIGYRANEQFFGPGTRLTVL.